This passage covers 23 T cell receptor beta chains from one sample sequenced in a study of T cell changes during pregnancy in multiple sclerosis (dated by TCRdb to about 2019). To prepare the library, the immunoSEQ multiplex PCR assay was applied. TCRdb took this table from immuneACCESS and kept in-frame rearrangements with V and J called. Such tables lack part of the clones; where checked against another copy, unresolved V genes explain under half of the gap, and the rest is unexplained. The sample includes tens of thousands of clones, with less than 95% observed a single time. The ten largest clones take up around 3.5% of the sample. The material sequenced was peripheral blood, taken after pregnancy. The origin of the receptors is a female donor in good health, enrolled as a control in a pregnancy study.

The gene calls are TRBV12-5 and TRBJ1-2; weak D call: TRBD1 (5 bases). CDR1 is LGHNT, CDR2 FRNRAP, per germline. The CDR3 loop spans 11 amino acids. Trimming stripped 6 bases from V and 6 bases from J, with 8 bases between. CDR3 DNA sequence: TGTGCTAGTGGAATGGGGCATGGCTACACCTTC. Encoded protein: CASGMGHGYTF. Full variable domain (outside the CDR3, taken from reference TRBV12-5 and TRBJ1-2): DARVTQTPRHKVTEMGQEVTMRCQPILGHNTVFWYRQTMMQGLELLAYFRNRAPLDDSGMPKDRFSAEMPDATLATLKIQPSEPRDSAVYFCASGMGHGYTFGSGTRLTVV.

The chain links TRBV5-4 to TRBJ1-2; TRBD1 matches at 8 bases. The CDR3 is 12 residues long. Per the germline V gene, CDR1 is SGHNT and CDR2 is YYREEE (reference sequence). V lost 5 bases to trimming and J lost 6 bases; unmatched junction nucleotides: 3. The CDR3 region is CASRGQEDGYTF. The CDR3 DNA sequence: TGTGCCAGCAGGGGACAGGAAGATGGCTACACCTTC.

This clone was counted between two and nine times. The genes are TRBV5-6 and TRBJ2-2; tentative D call: TRBD2 (5 bases). Between the trimmed V and J ends, which lost 6 bases and 6 bases, there was a span of 15 bases. CDR1 is SGHDT, CDR2 YYEEEE, per germline. The length of the CDR3 is 14 residues. CDR3 nucleotides: TGTGCCAGCAAACCGGTAGAGGGCGCCGGGGAGCTGTTTTTT. It specifies CASKPVEGAGELFF. Full variable domain (outside the CDR3, taken from reference TRBV5-6 and TRBJ2-2): DAGVTQSPTHLIKTRGQQVTLRCSPKSGHDTVSWYQQALGQGPQFIFQYYEEEERQRGNFPDRFSGHQFPNYSSELNVNALLLGDSALYLCASKPVEGAGELFFGEGSRLTVL.

This chain connects TRBV6-4 to TRBJ2-5; D perhaps matches TRBD2 (6 bases). CDR3 length equals 13 residues. Trimming removed 4 bases at V and 2 bases at J, with 8 bases between. Germline V gene data show CDR1 as MRHNA and CDR2 as SNTAGT. CDR3 coding DNA: TGTGCCAGCAGTGGGGACTTTCAAGAGACCCAGTACTTC. The encoded protein is CASSGDFQETQYF.

This clone was counted once. This chain links TRBV7-9 with TRBJ2-1, with D maybe TRBD1 (6 bases). From germline, CDR1 is SEHNR and CDR2 FQNEAQ (reference sequence). Trimming left V 5 bases short and J 15 bases short, with 17 bases between. This CDR3 has 12 amino acids. The CDR3 DNA sequence: TGTGCCAGCAGCCCCACAGGGCCCCCCCGGTTCTTC. Protein sequence: CASSPTGPPRFF.

The rearrangement links TRBV9 to TRBJ1-2; TRBD1 agrees at 7 bases. J lost 1 base, V lost 0 bases, and 3 bases had no gene match. Germline assignment: CDR1 SGDLS and CDR2 YYNGEE. This CDR3 has 15 amino acids. The CDR3 spells CASSVGTGLNYGYTF. Here the CDR3 DNA reads TGTGCCAGCAGCGTAGGGACAGGACTTAACTATGGCTACACCTTC. Using reference TRBV9 and TRBJ1-2 for the parts outside the CDR3, the full variable domain is DSGVTQTPKHLITATGQRVTLRCSPRSGDLSVYWYQQSLDQGLQFLIQYYNGEERAKGNILERFSAQQFPDLHSELNLSSLELGDSALYFCASSVGTGLNYGYTFGSGTRLTVV.

This sequence joins TRBV5-8 and TRBJ1-3; D might be TRBD1 (5 bases). With 3 bases removed from V and 3 bases from J, the gap between germline ends came to 10 bases. There are 14 residues in the CDR3. Germline CDR1 and CDR2: SGHTS and YDEGEE. The CDR3 reads CASSYGGSGNTIYF. The CDR3 bases are TGTGCCAGCAGCTACGGGGGGAGTGGAAACACCATATATTTT.

V usage is TRBV5-1 and J usage is TRBJ1-1, with TRBD1 matching 9 bases. The germline V gene has CDR1 SGHRS and CDR2 YFSETQ. Trimming took 5 bases from V and 6 from J; bases not matched to a gene: 11. The CDR3 contains 15 residues. The CDR3 nucleotides are TGCGCCAGCAGTCTACAAACCGGGACAGGGCCTGAAGCTTTCTTT. Encoded protein: CASSLQTGTGPEAFF.

This clone was detected once. The chain couples TRBV19 to TRBJ2-5; 10 bases are shared with TRBD2. Germline lookup yields CDR1 LNHDA and CDR2 SQIVND (reference sequence). The CDR3 sequence is 15 residues long. Losses at the gene ends were 10 bases for V and 5 bases for J; bases not matched to a gene: 13. CDR3 sequence (DNA): TGTGCCACCTCTCCTAGCGGGAGTACTGATGAGACCCAGTACTTC. Its translation is CATSPSGSTDETQYF.

This clone turned up a few times. The chain combines TRBV9 with TRBJ1-1; D is unresolved. The CDR3 extends over 13 amino acids. From germline, CDR1 is SGDLS and CDR2 YYNGEE. Trimming removed 3 bases from V and 0 bases from J, with 6 bases in between. CDR3 nucleotides: TGTGCCAGCAGCGGGGCCTTGAACACTGAAGCTTTCTTT. Protein sequence: CASSGALNTEAFF.

V is TRBV4-1 and J is TRBJ2-7; D perhaps matches TRBD2 (5 bases). Per the germline V gene, CDR1 is MGHRA and CDR2 is YSYEKL. Trimming took off 4 bases at V and 0 bases at J, with 16 bases between the two ends. The CDR3 length is 16 residues. CDR3 region: CASSRGLAVPSYEQYF. CDR3 in DNA: TGCGCCAGCAGCCGCGGGCTGGCAGTCCCCTCCTACGAGCAGTACTTC.

V is TRBV18 and J is TRBJ2-2, with unresolved D. The germline V gene has CDR1 KGHSH and CDR2 LQKENI. The CDR3 covers 16 residues. V was cut by 2 bases and J by 0 bases, with 10 bases left in between. The CDR3 DNA is TGTGCCAGCTCACCATTCGGCGGATCGAACACCGGGGAGCTGTTTTTT. Its protein is CASSPFGGSNTGELFF.

The chain employs TRBV4-1 and TRBJ2-7, with a possible D match to TRBD1 (6 bases). Trimming cost V 3 bases and J 3 bases, with 12 bases left between them. CDR3 length: 14 amino acids. Germline CDR1 is MGHRA and CDR2 is YSYEKL. DNA of the CDR3: TGCGCCAGCAGCCAGGGCAGGGGCAACTACGAGCAGTACTTC. Its translation: CASSQGRGNYEQYF.

This chain joins TRBV6-5 and TRBJ2-3, with D perhaps TRBD2 (6 bases). The CDR3 sequence is 13 residues long. The V gene lost 4 bases and the J gene lost 1 base, with 6 bases spanning the gap. Germline CDR1 and CDR2: MNHEY and SVGAGI. CDR3 sequence reads: CASSWGGTDTQYF. Written as DNA, the CDR3 is TGTGCCAGCAGTTGGGGGGGCACAGATACGCAGTATTTT.

The chain links TRBV28 to TRBJ2-6, with TRBD2 as a possible D gene (6 bases). The CDR3 runs to 12 residues. Trimming took off 6 bases at V and 12 bases at J, with 12 bases between the two ends. Germline lookup yields CDR1 MDHEN and CDR2 SYDVKM. The CDR3 bases are TGTGCCAGCAGAAGGAGGGTCAGCGTCCTGACTTTC. This translates into CASRRRVSVLTF.

This clone was found a few times. The V call is TRBV29-1, the J call TRBJ1-2; no reliable D call. The CDR3 totals 13 residues. Germline CDR1 reads SQVTM; CDR2 reads ANQGSEA. Trimming pared 5 bases from V and 8 bases from J, leaving 18 bases between. The CDR3 region is CSVFTASGRGYTF. CDR3 coding DNA: TGCAGCGTTTTTACGGCCTCGGGAAGGGGCTACACCTTC.

The chain couples TRBV7-6 to TRBJ2-2, with D possibly TRBD1 on 6 matching bases. The V and J ends lost 5 bases and 2 bases respectively, with 12 bases between them. The germline CDR1 and CDR2 sequences are SGHVS and FNYEAQ. This CDR3 is 15 amino acids long. CDR3 amino acids: CASSRPGANTGELFF. As DNA, the CDR3 is TGTGCCAGCAGCCGACCAGGGGCTAACACCGGGGAGCTGTTTTTT.

V gene TRBV7-3 combines with J gene TRBJ1-1; the D gene is possibly TRBD1 (6 bases). The CDR3 consists of 12 residues. V gave up 2 bases and J gave up 10 bases, with 11 bases separating them. Germline CDR1 SGHTA, CDR2 FQGTGA. DNA of the CDR3: TGTGCCAGCAGCTTAGTCGCAGGGGTAGCTTTCTTT. The encoded protein is CASSLVAGVAFF.

This sequence joins TRBV7-9 and TRBJ2-7; 7 bases map to TRBD2. Germline CDR1 reads SEHNR; CDR2 reads FQNEAQ (reference sequence). This CDR3 has 18 amino acids. The J segment lost 0 bases and the V segment lost 0 bases, leaving 11 bases of the junction unmatched. In DNA form, the CDR3 reads TGTGCCAGCAGCTTAGCTCGGTCTAGCGGCCTATTCTCCTACGAGCAGTACTTC. It yields the protein CASSLARSSGLFSYEQYF.

This chain connects TRBV7-2 to TRBJ2-3; the match to TRBD2 covers 10 bases. This CDR3 comprises 17 residues. Germline CDR1 reads SGHTA; CDR2 reads FQGNSA. Trimming took 5 bases from V and 4 from J; bases not matched to a gene: 12. CDR3 in amino acids: CASSPQPSGGAADTQYF. The CDR3 coding sequence is TGTGCCAGCAGCCCCCAGCCGAGCGGGGGGGCAGCAGATACGCAGTATTTT.

This clone showed up just once. The V and J genes are TRBV27 and TRBJ2-1, with TRBD2 matching over 8 bases. Germline V lookup: CDR1 MNHEY, CDR2 SMNVEV (reference sequence). V was clipped by 2 bases and J by 0 bases; unmatched bases: 3. The CDR3 loop spans 16 amino acids. CDR3 sequence (DNA): TGTGCCAGCAGTTTAGACAGCGGGAGCTCCTACAATGAGCAGTTCTTC. Amino acid sequence: CASSLDSGSSYNEQFF.

This chain links TRBV5-4 with TRBJ2-2, with 11 bases fitting TRBD1. CDR1 SGHNT and CDR2 YYREEE come from the germline V gene (reference sequence). The CDR3 runs 17 residues. V lost 9 bases to trimming and J lost 4 bases; unmatched junction nucleotides: 14. CDR3 sequence (DNA): TGTGCCACCTCCCCCGGGACAGGGGGAATTGGCACCGGGGAGCTGTTTTTT. Its protein is CATSPGTGGIGTGELFF.

The gene calls are TRBV29-1 and TRBJ1-1, with D possibly being TRBD1 (5 bases). CDR3 size: 13 residues. Germline-derived CDR1 and CDR2 are SQVTM and ANQGSEA. V was shortened by 4 bases and J by 5 bases, with 14 bases between the two germline ends. CDR3 sequence: CSVVEQGLTEAFF. The CDR3 DNA follows: TGCAGCGTTGTGGAGCAGGGATTGACTGAAGCTTTCTTT.